This TCR beta chain appears in the sequencing data of a study of Graves' ophthalmopathy and Graves' hyperthyroidism. Study-level points and caveats: The authors also found most expanded thyroid clonotypes above 0.001 frequency in blood.

The study amplified TCR beta CDR3 regions using RNA transcripts. The authors performed first-round RT-PCR with HTBI primers and then a second-round multiplex PCR. One entry per CDR3 protein results from TCRdb running MiXCR on the multiplex PCR reads. The sample holds about 600,000 distinct CDR3 sequences, approximately 37% seen once. The CDR3 length is 12 residues. This clonotype was detected only a few times. Its specificity is unknown. A single base separates this from a much larger clone, so it may be a read error. The diagnosis was founded upon clinical symptoms, serum thyroxine, TRAb, thyroid ultrasound and orbital computed tomography.

The V and J genes are TRBV12-3 or TRBV12-4 and TRBJ1-2; D is undetermined. The clonotype was recovered from an adult man with Graves' hyperthyroidism. The sample was peripheral blood or thyroid tissue (not recorded which). The CDR3 DNA reads as TGTGCCAGCAGTTTATCAGATTCTGGCTACGCCTTC. The encoded protein is CASSLSDSGYAF.